Included here is one TCR beta chain sequence, with context. Antigen unknown. The V end was cut by 7 bases, the J end by 1 base, with 5 bases between. The CDR3 is 12 residues long. The germline CDR1 and CDR2 sequences are LNHDA and SQIVND (reference sequence). This entry is derived from a study of T cell responses to AZD1222 COVID-19 vaccine. Whole-study results and caveats: Repertoires were obtained only post-peak T cell response.

Profiled with immunoSEQ multiplex PCR; TCRdb holds only in-frame clones, not every one. The repertoire holds roughly 80,000 clones, with under 95% as singletons. The J gene is TRBJ1-5, the V gene TRBV19; unclear D gene. The source material was peripheral blood, sampled on day 0 of MenACWY control vaccination. This TCR was sampled from an adult in good health. In nucleotides, the CDR3 is TGTGCCAGTACGAGCAGCAATCAGCCCCAGCATTTT. This sequence encodes CASTSSNQPQHF.